The 22 T cell receptor beta chains in this list originate from one sample, sequenced in a study of blood T cell repertoires in COVID-19. The table came from immunoSEQ multiplex PCR; TCRdb's copy has only in-frame clones and leaves some out. Counted here are about 230,000 clones, more than 65% occurring once; the ten biggest clones make up about 8%. The sequenced sample consisted of peripheral blood. These receptors originate from a woman over 75 with acute or convalescent COVID-19.

A single count supports this clone. This chain links TRBV24-1 with TRBJ2-1; 9 bases line up with TRBD2. The germline CDR1 and CDR2 sequences are KGHDR and SFDVKD. With 5 bases clipped from V and 8 bases from J, the junction kept 9 bases outside the gene matches. The CDR3 spans 15 residues. The CDR3 nucleotides are TGTGCCACCAGTGTCACCGGGACTAGCAGGTATGAGCAGTTCTTC. It specifies CATSVTGTSRYEQFF.

The rearrangement links TRBV5-1 to TRBJ2-7; the D gene is possibly TRBD2 (6 bases). Trimming pared 0 bases from V and 0 bases from J, leaving 10 bases between. CDR1 SGHRS and CDR2 YFSETQ come from the germline V gene. This CDR3 spans 15 amino acids. CDR3 in amino acids: CASSLAPGSSYEQYF. The CDR3 nucleotides read TGCGCCAGCAGCTTGGCCCCCGGGAGCTCCTACGAGCAGTACTTC. Full variable domain (rest looked up from reference TRBV5-1 and TRBJ2-7): KAGVTQTPRYLIKTRGQQVTLSCSPISGHRSVSWYQQTPGQGLQFLFEYFSETQRNKGNFPGRFSGRQFSNSRSEMNVSTLELGDSALYLCASSLAPGSSYEQYFGPGTRLTVT.

The chain combines TRBV7-2 with TRBJ2-1; D ambiguous. The ends were cut back, 1 base at V and 5 bases at J, with 6 bases in the middle. Germline CDR1 and CDR2: SGHTA and FQGNSA. The CDR3 covers 13 residues. The CDR3 sequence: CASSLDYNNEQFF. For the CDR3, the DNA is TGTGCCAGCAGCTTAGACTACAACAATGAGCAGTTCTTC. Looking up the rest from reference TRBV7-2 and TRBJ2-1 gives the full variable domain: GAGVSQSPSNKVTEKGKDVELRCDPISGHTALYWYRQSLGQGLEFLIYFQGNSAPDKSGLPSDRFSAERTGGSVSTLTIQRTQQEDSAVYLCASSLDYNNEQFFGPGTRLTVL.

The chain recombines TRBV19 with TRBJ1-2; 8 positions match TRBD1. Germline CDR1 reads LNHDA; CDR2 reads SQIVND (reference sequence). Unmatched junction bases numbered 8, after V lost 0 bases and J lost 5 bases. This CDR3 region has 16 residues. CDR3 DNA sequence: TGTGCCAGTAGTATAGAACCGCAGGGGGCTCGGTATGGCTACACCTTC. The encoded protein is CASSIEPQGARYGYTF.

The genes are TRBV6-4 and TRBJ2-7; 9 bases map to TRBD2. The CDR3 has 14 residues. Germline lookup yields CDR1 MRHNA and CDR2 SNTAGT. V gave up 8 bases and J gave up 7 bases; unmatched junction bases: 12. In DNA form, the CDR3 reads TGTGCCAGCGATGGGGCGGGAGGGCCGAGGGAGCAGTACTTC. This encodes CASDGAGGPREQYF.

The chain uses TRBV6-6 and TRBJ2-7; TRBD1 aligns across 7 bases. V was clipped by 6 bases and J by 2 bases; unmatched bases: 4. The length of the CDR3 is 13 residues. Germline V CDR1 and CDR2: MNHNY, SVGAGI (reference sequence). The CDR3 reads CASRRTGPYEQYF. The CDR3 nucleotides are TGTGCCAGCAGACGGACAGGTCCCTACGAGCAGTACTTC.

The V call is TRBV7-6, the J call TRBJ2-5, with a possible D match to TRBD1 (6 bases). This CDR3 is 16 amino acids long. The V gene lost 4 bases and the J gene lost 2 bases, with 17 bases spanning the gap. The germline gives CDR1 SGHVS, CDR2 FNYEAQ. The DNA for the CDR3 is TGTGCCAGCAGCTCCCAGGGGCTAAAAGTTCAAGAGACCCAGTACTTC. Its translation is CASSSQGLKVQETQYF.

The gene calls are TRBV12-5 and TRBJ2-5; possibly TRBD1 for D (6 bases). V lost 5 bases and J 1 base, leaving 14 bases between the germline ends. The germline CDR1 and CDR2 sequences are LGHNT and FRNRAP. The CDR3 spans 15 residues. CDR3: CASGAQGLFQETQYF. CDR3 nucleotides: TGTGCTAGTGGTGCACAGGGATTGTTCCAAGAGACCCAGTACTTC.

Only a few counts were recorded for this clone. V is TRBV28 and J is TRBJ2-5; D is unresolved. The CDR3 runs to 14 residues. V lost 1 base and J lost 3, with 9 bases in between. Germline CDR1 is MDHEN and CDR2 is SYDVKM. CDR3: CASSLYNYEETQYF. The CDR3 DNA reads TGTGCCAGCAGTTTATACAACTACGAAGAGACCCAGTACTTC.

This chain links TRBV19 with TRBJ1-6, with 9 bases that match TRBD1. CDR1 LNHDA and CDR2 SQIVND come from the germline V gene (reference sequence). This CDR3 is built from 14 residues. Germline trimming cut 5 bases from V and 8 bases from J; bases unmatched to any gene: 4. The CDR3 reads CASSARTGDSPLHF. In nucleotides, the CDR3 is TGTGCCAGTAGTGCCCGGACAGGGGATTCACCCCTCCACTTT.

The chain uses TRBV2 and TRBJ2-2; D is unresolved. Looked up from germline, CDR1 is SNHLY and CDR2 is FYNNEI. The germline V and J ends were trimmed by 5 bases and 7 bases, with 8 bases remaining between them. This CDR3 is 12 amino acids long. CDR3 amino acids: CASSYTVGELFF. The CDR3, as DNA: TGTGCCAGCAGTTATACAGTCGGGGAGCTGTTTTTT.

This clone appeared a single time. This rearrangement joins TRBV7-2 to TRBJ1-4, with no clear D. The germline V and J ends were trimmed by 1 base and 4 bases, with 16 bases remaining between them. Germline loops: CDR1 SGHTA, CDR2 FQGNSA. The CDR3 sequence is 17 residues long. CDR3 DNA sequence: TGTGCCAGCAGCTTAGGCGAGCCAGGTCGATTTAATGAAAAACTGTTTTTT. Translating it yields CASSLGEPGRFNEKLFF. Complete variable domain (other parts from reference TRBV7-2 and TRBJ1-4): GAGVSQSPSNKVTEKGKDVELRCDPISGHTALYWYRQSLGQGLEFLIYFQGNSAPDKSGLPSDRFSAERTGGSVSTLTIQRTQQEDSAVYLCASSLGEPGRFNEKLFFGSGTQLSVL.

The chain links TRBV10-3 to TRBJ2-5; 13 nucleotides agree with TRBD2. The V gene end was trimmed by 5 bases and the J gene end by 5 bases; junction bases not matched to a gene: 5. Germline CDR1 is ENHRY and CDR2 is SYGVKD. There are 15 residues in the CDR3. The CDR3 nucleotides are TGTGCCATCAGTTCCGGACTAGCGGGGGTGGAGACCCAGTACTTC. It codes for CAISSGLAGVETQYF.

The rearrangement links TRBV10-3 to TRBJ2-1; tentatively, D is TRBD1 (6 bases). Germline V gene data show CDR1 as ENHRY and CDR2 as SYGVKD. The CDR3 contains 15 residues. Trimming took 6 bases from V and 5 from J, leaving 17 bases between them. This CDR3 reads CAIRRTGTNNNEQFF. CDR3 DNA: TGTGCCATCAGAAGGACCGGGACAAATAACAATGAGCAGTTCTTC.

The chain uses TRBV13 and TRBJ1-4; 7 bases agree with TRBD1. In germline, CDR1 is PRHDT, CDR2 FYEKMQ (reference sequence). This CDR3 has 13 amino acids. With 5 bases clipped from V and 8 bases from J, the junction kept 5 bases outside the gene matches. CDR3 amino acids: CASSPGTEEKLFF. In DNA, the CDR3 is TGTGCCAGCAGCCCCGGGACAGAAGAAAAACTGTTTTTT.

A remark on this clone: This same CDR3 is encoded by further DNA sequences in the sample. The chain couples TRBV5-1 to TRBJ1-5, with TRBD1 as a possible D gene (6 bases). Per the germline V gene, CDR1 is SGHRS and CDR2 is YFSETQ. The V gene lost 4 bases and the J gene lost 1 base, with 9 bases spanning the gap. The CDR3 is 14 amino acids. The CDR3 region is CASSPQGSNQPQHF. The CDR3 DNA reads TGCGCCAGCAGCCCACAGGGAAGCAATCAGCCCCAGCATTTT.

The chain links TRBV21-1 to TRBJ1-2; TRBD1, the D gene given by the table, was not confirmed from the DNA. TRBV21-1 is shown as a pseudogene. This CDR3 contains 16 residues. The CDR3 nucleotides read TGTGCCAGCAGCAAATGGCCCCTCAGGCCCAGCTATGGCTACACCTTC. Its protein is CASSKWPLRPSYGYTF.

The rearrangement links TRBV30 to TRBJ1-2, with 9 positions matching TRBD1. Germline CDR1 GTSNPN, CDR2 SVGIG (reference sequence). The CDR3 loop spans 16 amino acids. Trimming at V came to 1 base and at J to 5 bases, leaving 11 bases not matched to a gene. The CDR3 sequence is CAWSGQFGTGKYGYTF. CDR3 in DNA: TGTGCCTGGAGTGGACAATTTGGGACAGGGAAGTATGGCTACACCTTC.

This clone was detected only once. The chain recombines TRBV27 with TRBJ2-3, with 7 positions matching TRBD1. V was clipped by 1 base and J by 9 bases; unmatched bases: 10. The length of the CDR3 is 15 residues. Per the germline V gene, CDR1 is MNHEY and CDR2 is SMNVEV (reference sequence). CDR3 sequence: CASSLFVQGQGTQYF. Written as DNA, the CDR3 is TGTGCCAGCAGTTTATTCGTACAGGGGCAGGGGACGCAGTATTTT.

The rearrangement joins TRBV15 to TRBJ2-3; no definite D call. The germline gives CDR1 LNHNV, CDR2 YYDKDF (reference sequence). This CDR3 is 17 amino acids long. V lost 0 bases, J lost 0 bases, and 13 bases lay in between. Here the CDR3 reads CATSRDPGFGSTDTQYF. The CDR3 nucleotides read TGTGCCACCAGCAGAGATCCTGGCTTCGGGAGCACAGATACGCAGTATTTT. The variable domain in full, completed from reference TRBV15 and TRBJ2-3, reads DAMVIQNPRYQVTQFGKPVTLSCSQTLNHNVMYWYQQKSSQAPKLLFHYYDKDFNNEADTPDNFQSRRPNTSFCFLDIRSPGLGDTAMYLCATSRDPGFGSTDTQYFGPGTRLTVL.

This sequence joins TRBV19 and TRBJ1-5; TRBD1 agrees at 10 bases. The CDR3 runs to 17 residues. From germline, CDR1 is LNHDA and CDR2 SQIVND (reference sequence). The J segment lost 5 bases and the V segment lost 4 bases, leaving 11 bases of the junction unmatched. CDR3 loop: CASSTTGGLTPHQPQHF. CDR3 coding DNA: TGTGCCAGTAGTACGACAGGGGGCCTAACCCCCCATCAGCCCCAGCATTTT.

This clone has only a few counts. The chain has TRBV5-6 and TRBJ1-3, with 9 bases aligning to TRBD1. This CDR3 has 14 amino acids. Germline values: CDR1 SGHDT, CDR2 YYEEEE. J was trimmed by 4 bases and V by 9 bases; bases with no gene match: 8. Here the CDR3 reads CATQQGALGNTIYF. In DNA form, the CDR3 reads TGTGCCACACAACAGGGGGCTCTGGGAAACACCATATATTTT.